Reported below is one TCR beta chain. Its antigen is currently not known. No qualities accompany the bases; no much larger clone lies one base away. This specimen belongs to a study of shared clonotypes between healthy human individuals (dated by TCRdb to 2019 to 2021). For the study in its entirety: A few men and two women, aged 18 to 49 years, made up the cohort. Libraries were prepared and TCR repertoires were sequenced by different laboratories using diverse techniques, in order to increase sequencing depth and limit assay-specific biases. For each donor, CD4 naive and CD4 memory were each run on three plates, CD8 naive on two plates, and CD8 memory on one plate. Each donor's leukapheresis produced roughly between about 0.8 and 8.9 billion PBMCs. The study deeply sequenced blood TCR repertoires of five healthy adults to estimate repertoire size and the extent of clonotype sharing between individuals. Overall study results and their limits: Compared with non-shared clonotypes, the clonotypes found in all four sorted-subset donors had higher generation probabilities. Pairwise subsampling led to the expectation that sequencing depth would affect the degree of clonotype sharing among donors. Across a handful of donors, 5% to 6% of naive CD4, approximately 3.6% of naive CD8, roughly 2.3% of memory CD4, and approximately 0.4% of memory CD8 clonotypes were shared. Only blood was sampled, and tissue TCR repertoires likely differ from those in blood. Even with the large sequencing depth, rarefaction of the sorted-subset datasets indicated that sequencing was incomplete. Because the study included a small number of donors, the genetic and exposure-history diversity represented was limited. Larger estimated clonotype richness was generally found for naive subsets than for memory subsets.

Ends trimmed: V by 6 bases, J by 5 bases; bases unmatched to a gene: 10. Counted from cysteine to phenylalanine, this CDR3 has 15 amino acids. The DNA shown is the 45-base CDR3, in frame from base 1. CDR1 ENHRY and CDR2 SYGVKD are derived from the germline V gene. The donors were healthy, HIV-negative adults who had no recently reported acute infections or vaccinations. Only Caucasian adults living in Nashville, Tennessee, USA were represented among the donors. CD4+ T cells were enriched by magnetic negative selection; naive cells were then positively selected on CD45RA, and the negative fraction formed the memory subset. Blood was obtained by leukapheresis, after which PBMCs were separated by Ficoll-Histopaque density gradient centrifugation and cryopreserved in liquid nitrogen vapor phase. Analytical flow cytometry was used to check the purity and quantity of every magnetically sorted T cell population. Genomic DNA was isolated from every sorted fraction and measured by UV absorbance on a Nanodrop 2000c.

Using the deep immunoSEQ assay, TCR CDR3 regions were amplified from genomic DNA by multiplex PCR. Extracted genomic DNA from each cell subset was distributed evenly across all wells of several immunoSEQ 96-well plates, and each plate was treated as a replicate. For sorted subsets, about 200 ng genomic DNA, equal to some 30,000 T cell genomes, was loaded into each replicate PCR. Purified libraries were measured with a Qubit 3.0 fluorometer, size-checked on a Bioanalyzer 2100, and measured again with the KAPA Library Quantification kit. Each immunoSEQ 96-well plate was sequenced on its own single-read 150-cycle Illumina NextSeq 550 flow cell. As for the authors' bioinformatics: The immunoSEQ output contained only junctional sequences without quality scores, so filtering could not match that applied to full-length reads. Sequences were annotated with PyIR, a Python wrapper for IgBLAST v1.9, using IMGT germline references to assign V/J genes and CDR3. Reads were filtered out if the reads had weak V/J assignments (E-value above 1e-6), no CDR3, stop codons, out-of-frame junctions, or ambiguous translated residues. A V3J clonotype was defined by an identical inferred V gene, J gene, and CDR3 amino acid sequence. Percentage overlap between repertoires was calculated by dividing the number of shared unique clonotypes by the size of the smaller repertoire. RTK rarefaction, the Chao1 estimator, and Recon v2.1 estimates of unobserved clonotypes were used to assess repertoire richness. Generation probabilities for all TCRbeta clonotypes obtained by the gDNA method from a handful of donors were computed using OLGA. TCRdb retrieved this table from immuneACCESS and kept in-frame rearrangements only. Not all clones are present; in checked studies, unresolved V genes account for under half, and no reason is known for the remainder. V, J and clone size are those of that table, while D and trimming were read from the DNA. In this sample the table shows 2 million to 3 million clones, 93% of which occur a single time. Of the sample, about 0.38% is held by the ten largest clones.

The clonotype comes from a young man in good health. Some clones in this sample may be carry-over from other donors' samples. Specimen: naive CD4+ T cells from PBMCs. The cell subset or site label here, explained by the study, means: CD45RA+ positively selected. The rearrangement joined TRBV10-3 to TRBJ2-7, and 10 bases in between align with TRBD1. For the CDR3, the sequence is CAIRSVGTGVHEQYF. The DNA sequence is TGTGCCATCAGAAGTGTAGGGACAGGGGTCCACGAGCAGTACTTC.